The 4 T cell receptor beta chains in this list originate from one sample, sequenced in a study of somatic mutations in cytotoxic T cells in rheumatoid arthritis. The repertoire was sequenced with immunoSEQ multiplex PCR; TCRdb's copy has only in-frame clones and lacks some. This table has approximately 33,000 clones, roughly 80% appearing once. The specimen was CD8+ T cells sorted from blood. Source of these receptors: a man in his forties or fifties in good health.

This chain connects TRBV6-5 to TRBJ2-7; either TRBD1 or TRBD2 may supply D (6 bases each). Between the trimmed V and J ends, which lost 2 bases and 4 bases, there was a span of 15 bases. From germline, CDR1 is MNHEY and CDR2 SVGAGI. The CDR3 covers 15 residues. The CDR3, as DNA: TGTGCCAGCAGTTACGCCGGGGGCCTACCTTACGAGCAGTACTTC. Translating gives CASSYAGGLPYEQYF.

V gene TRBV11-3 combines with J gene TRBJ2-2; a weak D match, TRBD1 (5 bases). V lost 1 base and J lost 4, with 16 bases in between. The germline V gene has CDR1 SGHNT and CDR2 YENEEA. This CDR3 contains 17 residues. Here the CDR3 DNA reads TGTGCCAGCAGCTTAGCCCCGCAGGGAAGGGGCACCGGGGAGCTGTTTTTT. It codes for CASSLAPQGRGTGELFF. Drawing the rest from reference TRBV11-3 and TRBJ2-2, the complete variable domain is EAGVVQSPRYKIIEKKQPVAFWCNPISGHNTLYWYLQNLGQGPELLIRYENEEAVDDSQLPKDRFSAERLKGVDSTLKIQPAELGDSAVYLCASSLAPQGRGTGELFFGEGSRLTVL.

The chain joins TRBV13 to TRBJ1-2, with TRBD1 matching 9 bases. Trimming at V came to 8 bases and at J to 6 bases, leaving 7 bases not matched to a gene. The germline CDR1 and CDR2 sequences are PRHDT and FYEKMQ (reference sequence). The CDR3 covers 13 residues. The CDR3 loop reads CASAVDRGDGYTF. DNA of the CDR3: TGTGCCAGCGCAGTGGACAGGGGTGATGGCTACACCTTC.

This clone was seen a few times. The chain employs TRBV29-1 and TRBJ2-3; the match to TRBD2 covers 7 bases. The germline CDR1 and CDR2 sequences are SQVTM and ANQGSEA. The CDR3 consists of 16 residues. The CDR3 region is CSAPAGDLPGADTQYF. Written as DNA, the CDR3 is TGCAGTGCTCCGGCGGGGGATCTGCCGGGCGCAGATACGCAGTATTTT.